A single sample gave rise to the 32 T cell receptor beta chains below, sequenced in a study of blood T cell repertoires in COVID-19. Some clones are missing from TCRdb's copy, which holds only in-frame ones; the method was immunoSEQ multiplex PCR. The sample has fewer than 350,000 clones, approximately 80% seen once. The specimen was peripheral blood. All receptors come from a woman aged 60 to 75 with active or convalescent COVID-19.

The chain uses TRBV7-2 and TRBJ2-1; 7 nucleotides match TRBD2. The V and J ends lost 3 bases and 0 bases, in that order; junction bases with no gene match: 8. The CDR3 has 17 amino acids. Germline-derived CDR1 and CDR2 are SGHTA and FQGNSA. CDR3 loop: CASSLVSGASSYNEQFF. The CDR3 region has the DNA TGTGCCAGCAGCTTGGTAAGCGGGGCGAGCTCCTACAATGAGCAGTTCTTC.

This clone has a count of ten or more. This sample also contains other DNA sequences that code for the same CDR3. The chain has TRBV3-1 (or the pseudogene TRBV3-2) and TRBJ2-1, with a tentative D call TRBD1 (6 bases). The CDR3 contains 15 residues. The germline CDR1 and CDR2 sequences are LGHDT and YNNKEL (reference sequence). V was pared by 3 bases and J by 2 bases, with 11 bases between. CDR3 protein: CASSQDRLPYNEQFF. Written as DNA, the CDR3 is TGTGCCAGCAGCCAGGACAGACTACCCTACAATGAGCAGTTCTTC.

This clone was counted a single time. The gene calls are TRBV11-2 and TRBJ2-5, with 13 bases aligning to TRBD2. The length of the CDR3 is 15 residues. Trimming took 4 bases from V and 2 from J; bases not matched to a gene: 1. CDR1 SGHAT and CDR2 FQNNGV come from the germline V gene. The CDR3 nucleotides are TGTGCCAGCAGCTGGACTAGCGGGGGACAAGAGACCCAGTACTTC. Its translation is CASSWTSGGQETQYF.

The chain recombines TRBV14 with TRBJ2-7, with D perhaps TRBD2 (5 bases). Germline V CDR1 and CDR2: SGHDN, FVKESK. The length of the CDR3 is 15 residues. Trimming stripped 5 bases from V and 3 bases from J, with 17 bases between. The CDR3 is CASSDGGRTYYEQYF. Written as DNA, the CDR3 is TGTGCCAGCAGCGACGGAGGTAGGACTTACTACGAGCAGTACTTC.

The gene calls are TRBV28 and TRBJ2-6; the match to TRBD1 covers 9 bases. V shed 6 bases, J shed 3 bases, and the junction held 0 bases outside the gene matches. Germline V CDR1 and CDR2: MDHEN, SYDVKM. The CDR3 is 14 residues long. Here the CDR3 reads CASRDRGGANVLTF. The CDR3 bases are TGTGCCAGCAGGGACAGGGGTGGGGCCAACGTCCTGACTTTC.

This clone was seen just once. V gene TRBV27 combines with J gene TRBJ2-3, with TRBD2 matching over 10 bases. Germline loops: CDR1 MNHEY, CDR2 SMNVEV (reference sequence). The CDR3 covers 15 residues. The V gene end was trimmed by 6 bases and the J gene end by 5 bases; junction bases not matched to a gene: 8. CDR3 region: CASRKLAGSVDTQYF. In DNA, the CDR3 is TGTGCCAGCAGGAAACTAGCGGGGTCGGTAGATACGCAGTATTTT.

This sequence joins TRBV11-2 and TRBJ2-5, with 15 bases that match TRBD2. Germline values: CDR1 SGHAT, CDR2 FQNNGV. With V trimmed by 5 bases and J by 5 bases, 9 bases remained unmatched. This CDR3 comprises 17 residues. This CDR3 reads CASSLSVGLAGGETQYF. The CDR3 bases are TGTGCCAGCAGCCTTAGCGTCGGACTAGCGGGAGGGGAGACCCAGTACTTC.

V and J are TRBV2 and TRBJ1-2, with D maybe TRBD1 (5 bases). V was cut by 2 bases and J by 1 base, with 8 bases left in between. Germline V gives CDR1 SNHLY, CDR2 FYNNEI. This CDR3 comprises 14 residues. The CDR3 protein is CASSEQGGNYGYTF. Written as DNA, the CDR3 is TGTGCCAGCAGTGAACAGGGTGGTAACTATGGCTACACCTTC.

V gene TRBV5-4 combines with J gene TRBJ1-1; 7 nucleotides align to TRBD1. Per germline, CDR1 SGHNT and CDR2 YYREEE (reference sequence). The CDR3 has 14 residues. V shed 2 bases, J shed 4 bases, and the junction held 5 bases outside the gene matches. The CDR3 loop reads CASSFGRGATEAFF. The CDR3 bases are TGTGCCAGCAGCTTCGGCAGGGGGGCCACTGAAGCTTTCTTT.

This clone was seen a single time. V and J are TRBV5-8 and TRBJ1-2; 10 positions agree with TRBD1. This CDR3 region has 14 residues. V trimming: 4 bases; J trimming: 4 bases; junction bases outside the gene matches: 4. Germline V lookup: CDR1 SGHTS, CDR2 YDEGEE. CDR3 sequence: CASSRGQGGYGYTF. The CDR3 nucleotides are TGTGCCAGCAGCCGTGGACAGGGGGGCTATGGCTACACCTTC.

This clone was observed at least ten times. The CDR3 sequence is CASSLKRGGSYEQYF. CDR3 nucleotides: TGTGCCAGCAGTTTAAAGCGGGGGGGATCCTACGAGCAGTACTTC. The chain combines TRBV27 with TRBJ2-7; 10 bases map to TRBD2. Germline V gives CDR1 MNHEY, CDR2 SMNVEV (reference sequence). This CDR3 has 15 amino acids. The junction had 2 bases not matched to a gene; V was cut back by 2 bases and J by 1 base.

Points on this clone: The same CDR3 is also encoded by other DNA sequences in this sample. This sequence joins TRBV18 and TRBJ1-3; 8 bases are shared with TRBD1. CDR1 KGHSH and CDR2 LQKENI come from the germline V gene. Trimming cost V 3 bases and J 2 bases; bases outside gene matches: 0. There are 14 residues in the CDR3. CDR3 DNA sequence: TGTGCCAGCTCACCGGACAGGGCTGGAAACACCATATATTTT. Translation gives CASSPDRAGNTIYF.

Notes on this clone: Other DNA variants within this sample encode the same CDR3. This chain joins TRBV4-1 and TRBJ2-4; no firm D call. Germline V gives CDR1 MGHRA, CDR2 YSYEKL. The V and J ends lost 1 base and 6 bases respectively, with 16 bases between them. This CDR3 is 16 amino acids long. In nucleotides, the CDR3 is TGCGCCAGCAGCCAAGTATTATACAGAGCTCCAAACATTCAGTACTTC. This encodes CASSQVLYRAPNIQYF.

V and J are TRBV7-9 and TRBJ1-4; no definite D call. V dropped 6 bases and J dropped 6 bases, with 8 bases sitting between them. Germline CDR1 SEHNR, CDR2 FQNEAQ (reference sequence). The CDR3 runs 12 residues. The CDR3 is CASSAQDEKLFF. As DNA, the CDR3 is TGTGCCAGCAGTGCCCAGGATGAAAAACTGTTTTTT.

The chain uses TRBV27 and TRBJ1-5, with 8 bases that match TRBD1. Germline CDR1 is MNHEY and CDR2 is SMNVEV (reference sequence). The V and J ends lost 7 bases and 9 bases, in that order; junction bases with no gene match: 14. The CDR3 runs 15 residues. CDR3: CASIYRRQGLRPQHF. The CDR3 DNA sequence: TGTGCCAGCATTTACCGCAGACAGGGGCTAAGGCCCCAGCATTTT.

The CDR3 region is CASSWIRQTYNEQFF. CDR3 sequence (DNA): TGTGCCAGCAGTTGGATCCGACAGACCTACAATGAGCAGTTCTTC. The V call is TRBV27, the J call TRBJ2-1; the D gene is possibly TRBD1 (5 bases). The V end lost 4 bases, the J end lost 2 bases, and 12 bases lay between the germline ends. The V gene's germline CDR1 is MNHEY and CDR2 SMNVEV (reference sequence). CDR3 length: 15 amino acids.

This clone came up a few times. The chain's CDR3 is CASSPGDRDGYTF. In DNA, the CDR3 is TGCGCCAGCAGCCCCGGGGACAGAGATGGCTACACCTTC. The chain uses TRBV5-1 and TRBJ1-2; 7 bases fit TRBD1. In germline, CDR1 is SGHRS, CDR2 YFSETQ. CDR3 length: 13 amino acids. V gave up 4 bases and J gave up 6 bases; unmatched junction bases: 6.

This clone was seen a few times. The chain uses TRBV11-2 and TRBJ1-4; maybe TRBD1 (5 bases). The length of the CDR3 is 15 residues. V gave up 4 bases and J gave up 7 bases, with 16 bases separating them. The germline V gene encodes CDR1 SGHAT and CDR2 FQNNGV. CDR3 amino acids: CASSSQLGGIEKLFF. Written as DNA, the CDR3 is TGTGCCAGCAGCTCCCAGTTGGGGGGGATTGAAAAACTGTTTTTT.

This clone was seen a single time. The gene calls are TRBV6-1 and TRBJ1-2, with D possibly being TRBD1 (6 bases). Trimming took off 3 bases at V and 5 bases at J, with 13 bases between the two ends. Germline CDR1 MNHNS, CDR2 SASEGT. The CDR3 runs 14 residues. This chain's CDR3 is CASSDTGSGYGYTF. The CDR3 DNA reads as TGTGCCAGCAGTGACACAGGGAGTGGATATGGCTACACCTTC.

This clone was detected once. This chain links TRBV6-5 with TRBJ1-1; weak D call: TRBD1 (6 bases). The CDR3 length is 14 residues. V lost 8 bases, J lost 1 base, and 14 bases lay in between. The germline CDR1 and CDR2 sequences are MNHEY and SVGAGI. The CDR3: CASLRVTGNTEAFF. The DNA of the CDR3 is TGTGCCAGCCTTAGGGTGACAGGGAACACTGAAGCTTTCTTT.

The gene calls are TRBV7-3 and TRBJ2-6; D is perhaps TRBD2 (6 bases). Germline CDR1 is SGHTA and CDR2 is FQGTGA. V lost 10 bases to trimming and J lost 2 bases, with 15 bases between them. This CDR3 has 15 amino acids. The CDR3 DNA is TGTGCCACCACCCTCGGCGGGGCTGGGGCCAACGTCCTGACTTTC. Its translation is CATTLGGAGANVLTF.

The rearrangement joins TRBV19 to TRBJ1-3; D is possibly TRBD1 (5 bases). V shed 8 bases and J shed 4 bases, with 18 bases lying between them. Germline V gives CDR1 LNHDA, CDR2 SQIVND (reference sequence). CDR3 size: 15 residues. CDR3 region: CASLVGGGMGNTIYF. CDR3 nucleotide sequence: TGTGCCAGTCTGGTCGGCGGGGGGATGGGAAACACCATATATTTT.

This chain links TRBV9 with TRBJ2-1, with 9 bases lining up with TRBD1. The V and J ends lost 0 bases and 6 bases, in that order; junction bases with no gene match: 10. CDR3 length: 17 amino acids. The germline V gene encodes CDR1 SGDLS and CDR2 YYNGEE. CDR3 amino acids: CASSVATGDREGNEQFF. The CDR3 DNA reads TGTGCCAGCAGCGTAGCTACGGGGGACAGGGAGGGCAATGAGCAGTTCTTC. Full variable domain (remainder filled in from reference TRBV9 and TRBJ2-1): DSGVTQTPKHLITATGQRVTLRCSPRSGDLSVYWYQQSLDQGLQFLIQYYNGEERAKGNILERFSAQQFPDLHSELNLSSLELGDSALYFCASSVATGDREGNEQFFGPGTRLTVL.

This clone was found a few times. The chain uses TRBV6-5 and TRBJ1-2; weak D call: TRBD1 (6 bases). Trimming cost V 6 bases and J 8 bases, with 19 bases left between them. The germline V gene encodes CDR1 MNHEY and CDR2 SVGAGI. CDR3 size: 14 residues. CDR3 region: CASSVSTGSQGYTF. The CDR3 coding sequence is TGTGCCAGCAGCGTTTCGACAGGCTCCCAAGGCTACACCTTC.

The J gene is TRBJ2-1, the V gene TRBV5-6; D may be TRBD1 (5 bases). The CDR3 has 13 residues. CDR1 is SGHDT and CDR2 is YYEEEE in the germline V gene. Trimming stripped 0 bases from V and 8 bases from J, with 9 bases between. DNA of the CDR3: TGTGCCAGCAGCTTGGACAGGTGGGATGAGCAGTTCTTC. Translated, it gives CASSLDRWDEQFF.

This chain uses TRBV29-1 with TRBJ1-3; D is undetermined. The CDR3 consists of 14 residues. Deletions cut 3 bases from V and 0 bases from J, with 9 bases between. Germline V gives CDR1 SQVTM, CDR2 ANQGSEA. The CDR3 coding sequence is TGCAGCGTTGACTGGCAGGACTCTGGAAACACCATATATTTT. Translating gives CSVDWQDSGNTIYF.

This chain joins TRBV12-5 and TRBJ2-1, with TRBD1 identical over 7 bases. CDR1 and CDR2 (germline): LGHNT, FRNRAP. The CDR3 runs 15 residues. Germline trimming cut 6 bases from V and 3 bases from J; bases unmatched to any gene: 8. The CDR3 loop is CASGNPGQYYNEQFF. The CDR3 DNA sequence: TGTGCTAGTGGCAATCCGGGACAGTACTACAATGAGCAGTTCTTC.

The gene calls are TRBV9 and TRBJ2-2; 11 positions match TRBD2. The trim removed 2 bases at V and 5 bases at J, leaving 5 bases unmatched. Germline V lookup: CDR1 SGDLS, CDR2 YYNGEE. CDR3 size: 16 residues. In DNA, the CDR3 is TGTGCCAGCAGCGTGGATAGCGGGGGGGCGACCGGGGAGCTGTTTTTT. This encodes CASSVDSGGATGELFF.

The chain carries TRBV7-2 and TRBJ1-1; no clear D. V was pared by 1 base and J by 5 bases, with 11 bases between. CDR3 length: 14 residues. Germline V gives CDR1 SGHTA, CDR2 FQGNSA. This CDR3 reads CASSLVGSTTEAFF. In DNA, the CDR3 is TGTGCCAGCAGCTTAGTTGGTTCGACTACTGAAGCTTTCTTT.

For the CDR3, the DNA is TGTGCCAGCAGCTTCCTCGGCGTGGAGTACACAGATACGCAGTATTTT. As protein: CASSFLGVEYTDTQYF. The chain carries TRBV5-8 and TRBJ2-3, with D uncertain. Germline V gene data show CDR1 as SGHTS and CDR2 as YDEGEE. The germline V and J ends were trimmed by 2 bases and 2 bases, with 15 bases remaining between them. This CDR3 has 16 amino acids.

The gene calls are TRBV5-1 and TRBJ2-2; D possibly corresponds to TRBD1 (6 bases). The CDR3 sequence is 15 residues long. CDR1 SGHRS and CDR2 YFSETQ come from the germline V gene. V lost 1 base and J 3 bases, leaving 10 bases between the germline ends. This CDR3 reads CASSLSQGDTGELFF. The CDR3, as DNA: TGCGCCAGCAGCTTGTCACAGGGTGACACCGGGGAGCTGTTTTTT.

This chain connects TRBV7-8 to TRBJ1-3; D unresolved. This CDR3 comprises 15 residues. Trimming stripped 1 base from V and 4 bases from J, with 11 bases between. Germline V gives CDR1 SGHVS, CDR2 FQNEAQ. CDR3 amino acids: CASSLVSLAGNTIYF. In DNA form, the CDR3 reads TGTGCCAGCAGCTTAGTGAGCCTTGCGGGAAACACCATATATTTT.